The present T cell receptor beta chain was sequenced within a study of graft-versus-host responses after intestinal transplantation (dated by TCRdb to about 2021). Regarding the research as a whole: Multivisceral, liver-intestinal, or isolated intestinal transplants were received by the recipients. All recipients received anti-thymocyte globulin induction followed by maintenance tacrolimus and steroids for around three years. Graft-versus-host and host-versus-graft alloreactive T cell clones were tracked in the graft, circulation and bone marrow after intestinal transplantation using bulk TCR-beta CDR3 sequencing. To identify alloreactive clones, pre-transplant mixed lymphocyte reaction products were sequenced and compared with unstimulated pre-transplant donor and recipient T cells. Of the roughly 25 intestinal transplant recipients enrolled in the cohort, one of whom was a retransplant, a few patients without pretransplant specimens were excluded. A peak of at least 4% donor T cells among recipient peripheral blood mononuclear cells was the definition used for donor T cell macrochimerism. Samples from a few later patients were sequenced in-house on an Illumina MiSeq with MiXCR processing rather than by the commercial service.

This clone was recorded a few times. Per-base qualities were not stored, and no clone one base away is much larger. The time point label corresponds to: cells obtained before transplantation from donor or recipient. Mixed lymphocyte reactions plated around 200,000 CFSE-labeled pre-transplant responders with around 200,000 irradiated violet-dye-labeled stimulators and were cultured for more than five days. After the mixed lymphocyte reaction, proliferating CD3+CD4+CFSE-low and CD3+CD8+CFSE-low responder cells were FACS-sorted on a BD Influx sorter. The library was produced with the immunoSEQ multiplex PCR assay. For most patients, genomic DNA was isolated using the Qiagen DNeasy Blood and Tissue Kit and was shipped frozen to Adaptive Biotechnologies for TCR sequencing. For most patients, high-throughput TCR-beta CDR3 sequencing of genomic DNA was performed by Adaptive Biotechnologies. In the authors' own workflow: Adaptive's ImmunoSEQ software supplied the TCR sequencing data for 15 to 20 patients, while MiXCR and VDJtools were used to process a few other patients. CD4 versus CD8 sorting errors were corrected by removing sequences found in both subsets at a frequency ratio below 5:1. CDR3 nucleotide sequences shared by donor and recipient were removed because the origin of these sequences could not be assigned. To be classed as alloreactive, a clone needed at least 2-fold expansion over unstimulated cells and a minimum CFSE-low frequency of 0.002% (template counts) or 0.001% (read counts). A clone was considered mappable if detected in the sequenced pre-transplant spleen, lymph node, or MLR CFSE-low populations of the donor or recipient. The cumulative frequency of alloreactive clones was calculated as a percentage of all sequences, weighted by copy number. Imported from immuneACCESS, the table was reduced by TCRdb to in-frame sequences with V and J called. These copies leave out some clones; in studies compared against another copy, an unresolved V gene accounts for under half, and the cause of the remainder is not known. V and J calls and clone size follow that table, whereas D and trimming were derived from the DNA. The sample data list 11,000 to 15,000 clones, and roughly a third of these were observed just once. The top ten clonotypes cover 4.5% to 6% of the sample.

Overall study outcomes, separate from this receptor: Early after transplant, declines in HvG clones were associated with peak levels of circulating GvH clones. In patients with donor T cell macrochimerism, the allografts had high GvH to HvG T cell clonal ratios. The relatively low number and heterogeneity of intestinal transplant patients limited the conclusions. GvH clones turned up in recipient bone marrow, with some appearing earlier in ileal mucosa or blood, a pattern consistent with an intestinal mucosal origin.

The germline V gene provides CDR1 MNHEY and CDR2 SVGAGI. V loses 2 bases, J loses 7 bases, and the germline ends lie 14 bases apart. From the cysteine through the phenylalanine, the CDR3 covers 15 amino acids. Only the CDR3 part of the read is kept: 45 bases, read in frame from the first base. The chain was built from TRBV6-5 and TRBJ1-4; tentative D gene TRBD1, with 6 bases matching. The receptor was derived from a human patient who received an intestinal transplant. Sequenced material: alloreactive CD4+ T cells from a mixed lymphocyte reaction culture, taken before intestinal transplant. The intended sense of this specimen's cell subset or site label: CFSE-low proliferating T cells sorted from approximately 6-day pre-transplant mixed lymphocyte reaction (GvH or HvG direction). This receptor has the CDR3 CASSYRGGSREKLFF. The nucleotide sequence reads as follows: TGTGCCAGCAGTTACCGGGGGGGCTCGCGTGAAAAACTGTTTTTT.